This T cell receptor (beta chain) was sequenced in a study of OX40 agonist ivuxolimab in advanced cancers. Study observations and caveats: Patients who responded partially at 0.1-3.0 mg/kg showed clonal expansion ranking among the lowest. Within 6 weeks, CD4+ and CD8+ blood T cells expanded clonally at 0.1 to 3.0 mg/kg. Mean expanded clone counts were higher in CD8+ than CD4+ T cells.

About this clone: Its antigen is as yet unknown.

Looked up from germline, CDR1 is MNHEY and CDR2 is SMNVEV (reference sequence). This CDR3 has 12 amino acids. The germline V and J ends were trimmed by 2 bases and 9 bases, with 8 bases remaining between them. The table came from immunoSEQ multiplex PCR; TCRdb's copy has only in-frame clones and leaves some out. The table lists roughly 64,000 clones, 75% to 90% of them singletons. The origin of this receptor is an adult with an advanced solid tumor such as melanoma, head and neck, liver or kidney cancer. The material was CD4+ or CD8+ T cells sorted from blood, obtained in a trial of the OX40 agonist ivuxolimab. This chain links TRBV27 with TRBJ2-1, with TRBD1 as a possible D gene (5 bases). CDR3 sequence reads: CASSLAGIEQFF. CDR3 nucleotides: TGTGCCAGCAGTTTAGCAGGGATTGAGCAGTTCTTC.